This T cell receptor beta chain was obtained from a study of T cell changes during pregnancy in multiple sclerosis. Sequencing was performed with immunoSEQ multiplex PCR; in TCRdb, only in-frame clones are kept and a portion is missing. This table has 40,000 to 45,000 clones, about 85% appearing once. Trimming stripped 3 bases from V and 1 base from J, with 14 bases between. The CDR3 runs 15 residues. CDR1 SGHRS and CDR2 YFSETQ come from the germline V gene. Specimen: CD4+ T cells from peripheral blood mononuclear cells, collected after pregnancy. The rearrangement uses TRBV5-1 and TRBJ2-7; tentatively, D is TRBD1 (6 bases). The origin of this receptor is a female donor with multiple sclerosis, enrolled in a pregnancy study. This CDR3 is CASSYRVWSSYEQYF. The CDR3, as DNA: TGCGCCAGCAGCTACAGGGTTTGGAGTTCCTACGAGCAGTACTTC.